Listed below are T cell receptor beta chains from one sample, sequenced in a study of blood T cell repertoires in COVID-19. The repertoire was sequenced with immunoSEQ multiplex PCR; TCRdb's copy has only in-frame clones and lacks some. Here the sample spans a few hundred thousand clones, about 91% being singletons. The sequenced sample was PBMCs or T cells enriched from blood (not recorded which). The receptors come from a middle-aged woman with acute COVID-19. Each CDR3 is given with its conserved first and last residue. The D gene is left open where the match is weak. The size of a clone is reported for some rows only, either as once, few or many, or as a class for expanded clones.

d_gene | j_gene | len | v_gene | abundance | CDR3nt | CDR3aa
TRBD2 | TRBJ2-2 | 15 | TRBV5-5 | NA | TGTGCCAGCACCATTAGCGGGACTAACACCGGGGAGCTGTTTTTT | CASTISGTNTGELFF
TRBD1 | TRBJ2-7 | 15 | TRBV4-1 | once | TGCGCCAGCAGCCAAGAAGGGACAGGCATCTACGAGCAGTACTTC | CASSQEGTGIYEQYF
TRBD2 | TRBJ2-2 | 15 | TRBV6-5 | NA | TGTGCCAGCAGCGTCACTAGCGGGTTCACCGGGGAGCTGTTTTTT | CASSVTSGFTGELFF
TRBD2 | TRBJ2-3 | 14 | TRBV7-9 | NA | TGTGCCAGCAGCCCCGGACTAGCGGGCGATACGCAGTATTTT | CASSPGLAGDTQYF
TRBD1 | TRBJ2-7 | 14 | TRBV27 | NA | TGTGCCAGCAGTTTATCGCAGGGGGCCCACGAGCAGTACTTC | CASSLSQGAHEQYF
NA | TRBJ2-5 | 14 | TRBV29-1 | NA | TGCAGCGTTGATAAATTCAGGGGGGTGGAGACCCAGTACTTC | CSVDKFRGVETQYF
TRBD1 | TRBJ1-3 | 18 | TRBV3-1/TRBV3-2 | NA | TGTGCCAGCAGCCCTCAGACCGGGACAGGGAGTTCCGGAAACACCATATATTTT | CASSPQTGTGSSGNTIYF
TRBD1 | TRBJ1-2 | 12 | TRBV19 | once | TGTGCCAGTAGTCCAGGGGGATATGGCTACACCTTC | CASSPGGYGYTF
TRBD1 | TRBJ2-5 | 13 | TRBV10-3 | NA | TGTGCCATCAGCCGGACAGGCGCAGAGACCCAGTACTTC | CAISRTGAETQYF
TRBD1 | TRBJ1-2 | 15 | TRBV5-4 | NA | TGTGCCAGCAGCGCCGGGACAGGGGGCGCGTTTGGCTACACCTTC | CASSAGTGGAFGYTF
TRBD1 | TRBJ1-1 | 16 | TRBV4-3 | once | TGCGCCAGCAGCCAAGGGGACAGGGCCCGATACACTGAAGCTTTCTTT | CASSQGDRARYTEAFF
TRBD2 | TRBJ2-3 | 16 | TRBV4-1 | NA | TGCGCCAGCAGCCAAGATGGCGGGGGGGTCACAGATACGCAGTATTTT | CASSQDGGGVTDTQYF
NA | TRBJ1-5 | 15 | TRBV27 | NA | TGTGCCAGCAGTCCCTACCCCGGGAGCAATCAGCCCCAGCATTTT | CASSPYPGSNQPQHF
TRBD2 | TRBJ2-7 | 15 | TRBV2 | NA | TGTGCCAGCAGTGAAAGAGCGGGGCCAGCCTACGAGCAGTACTTC | CASSERAGPAYEQYF
TRBD1 | TRBJ1-1 | 15 | TRBV5-6 | NA | TGTGCCAGCAGCCGACTGGACAGGGGCGGGACTGAAGCTTTCTTT | CASSRLDRGGTEAFF
TRBD2 | TRBJ2-1 | 19 | TRBV5-8 | NA | TGTGCCAGCAGCTTGACCTTTCTAGCGGGGGGCCTACTAGACAATGAGCAGTTCTTC | CASSLTFLAGGLLDNEQFF
TRBD1 | TRBJ1-6 | 15 | TRBV30 | NA | TGTGCCTGGAGTTTTCTCGGGACAGGGGGTTCACCCCTCCACTTT | CAWSFLGTGGSPLHF
NA | TRBJ1-1 | 13 | TRBV5-6 | few | TGTGCCAGCAGCAACACAGCTAACACTGAAGCTTTCTTT | CASSNTANTEAFF
NA | TRBJ2-7 | 12 | TRBV30 | NA | TGTGCCTGGAGTCCAGGAATCTACGAGCAGTACTTC | CAWSPGIYEQYF
NA | TRBJ2-5 | 14 | TRBV6-5 | NA | TGTGCCAGCAGTTCCGCAGGGGGGCAAGAGACCCAGTACTTC | CASSSAGGQETQYF
TRBD1 | TRBJ1-4 | 15 | TRBV7-2 | NA | TGTGCCAGCAGCTTATGGGGACAGGCCAATGAAAAACTGTTTTTT | CASSLWGQANEKLFF
TRBD1 | TRBJ1-2 | 15 | TRBV11-3 | NA | TGTGCCAGCAGCTCAGAGGACAGGATGGGCGGAGGCTACACCTTC | CASSSEDRMGGGYTF
TRBD2 | TRBJ2-1 | 15 | TRBV7-7 | once | TGTGCTAGCAGCAGGACTAGTAGCTCCTACAATGAGCAGTTCTTC | CASSRTSSSYNEQFF
NA | TRBJ2-2 | 15 | TRBV7-9 | NA | TGTGCCAGCAGCTTAGGAGGCACGAACACCGGGGAGCTGTTTTTT | CASSLGGTNTGELFF
TRBD1 | TRBJ1-2 | 15 | TRBV4-1 | NA | TGCGCCAGCAGCCTCCGACAGGGAGGTAACTATGGCTACACCTTC | CASSLRQGGNYGYTF
TRBD2 | TRBJ2-3 | 16 | TRBV9 | NA | TGTGCCAGCAGCGTAGAAGGCGGGGGGCCGCGAAATACGCAGTATTTT | CASSVEGGGPRNTQYF
TRBD1 | TRBJ1-6 | 16 | TRBV5-1 | NA | TGCGCCAGCAGCTTGGAGGGACAGCCTGATAATTCACCCCTCCACTTT | CASSLEGQPDNSPLHF
NA | TRBJ1-2 | 13 | TRBV5-4 | NA | TGTGCCAGCAGCTTGGCTGGTCGGGTTGGCTACACCTTC | CASSLAGRVGYTF
TRBD2 | TRBJ2-2 | 14 | TRBV6-2/TRBV6-3 | few | TGTGCCAGCAGTTTGACTAGCGGATCCGGGGAGCTGTTTTTT | CASSLTSGSGELFF
NA | TRBJ2-7 | 12 | TRBV5-4 | NA | TGTGCCAGCAGCTTGAACCTAAACGAGCAGTACTTC | CASSLNLNEQYF
NA | TRBJ2-2 | 14 | TRBV15 | NA | TGTGCCACCAGCAGAGGTGGTGGAGCCGGGGAGCTGTTTTTT | CATSRGGGAGELFF
NA | TRBJ1-1 | 14 | TRBV7-2 | NA | TGTGCCAGCAGCTTAGGCTCGAGGAACACTGAAGCTTTCTTT | CASSLGSRNTEAFF
NA | TRBJ2-6 | 17 | TRBV5-8 | NA | TGTGCCAGCAGCTGGGAGGCGCACCTCTCTGGGGCCAACGTCCTGACTTTC | CASSWEAHLSGANVLTF
NA | TRBJ2-2 | 16 | TRBV5-1 | NA | TGCGCCAGCAGCTTGGTTTCTAGCCTTGTCTCCGGGGAGCTGTTTTTT | CASSLVSSLVSGELFF
NA | TRBJ1-2 | 17 | TRBV6-1 | NA | TGTGCCAGCAGTGAATACCTCGGGGGGATAGCTAACTATGGCTACACCTTC | CASSEYLGGIANYGYTF
TRBD2 | TRBJ2-2 | 16 | TRBV2 | NA | TGTGCCGGAGCTGAAGCGGGGGGAAGAAACACCGGGGAGCTGTTTTTT | CAGAEAGGRNTGELFF
NA | TRBJ1-1 | 14 | TRBV19 | NA | TGTGCCAGTAGTGTCCGACAGAAGAACACTGAAGCTTTCTTT | CASSVRQKNTEAFF
TRBD1 | TRBJ2-1 | 15 | TRBV29-1 | NA | TGCAGCGCCGACAGGGGGCGTTCGGTGGCTAATGAGCAGTTCTTC | CSADRGRSVANEQFF
NA | TRBJ1-1 | 13 | TRBV2 | NA | TGTGCCAGCAGTGAGCAGGGTACCACTGAAGCTTTCTTT | CASSEQGTTEAFF
TRBD2 | TRBJ2-1 | 14 | TRBV7-2 | NA | TGTGCCAGCACCGTAGCGGGGGGGGTTCATGAGCAGTTCTTC | CASTVAGGVHEQFF
NA | TRBJ1-1 | 13 | TRBV7-2 | NA | TGTGCCAGCAGCTTAGTAGAGGGAGTCAGAGCTTTCTTT | CASSLVEGVRAFF